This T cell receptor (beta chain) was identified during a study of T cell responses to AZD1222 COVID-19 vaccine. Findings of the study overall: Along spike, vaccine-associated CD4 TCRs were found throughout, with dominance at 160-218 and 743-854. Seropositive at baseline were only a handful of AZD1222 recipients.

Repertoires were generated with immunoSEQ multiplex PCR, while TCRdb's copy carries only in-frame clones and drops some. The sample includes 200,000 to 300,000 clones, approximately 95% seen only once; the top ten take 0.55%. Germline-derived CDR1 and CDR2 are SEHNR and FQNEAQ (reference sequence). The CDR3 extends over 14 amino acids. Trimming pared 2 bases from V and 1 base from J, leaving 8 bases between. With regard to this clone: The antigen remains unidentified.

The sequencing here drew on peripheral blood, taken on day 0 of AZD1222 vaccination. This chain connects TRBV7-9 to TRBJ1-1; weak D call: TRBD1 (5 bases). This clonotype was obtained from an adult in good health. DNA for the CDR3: TGTGCCAGCAGCTTAAGAGGGACGAACACTGAAGCTTTCTTT. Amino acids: CASSLRGTNTEAFF. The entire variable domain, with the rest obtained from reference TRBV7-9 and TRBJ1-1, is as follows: DTGVSQNPRHKITKRGQNVTFRCDPISEHNRLYWYRQTLGQGPEFLTYFQNEAQLEKSRLLSDRFSAERPKGSFSTLEIQRTEQGDSAMYLCASSLRGTNTEAFFGQGTRLTVV.